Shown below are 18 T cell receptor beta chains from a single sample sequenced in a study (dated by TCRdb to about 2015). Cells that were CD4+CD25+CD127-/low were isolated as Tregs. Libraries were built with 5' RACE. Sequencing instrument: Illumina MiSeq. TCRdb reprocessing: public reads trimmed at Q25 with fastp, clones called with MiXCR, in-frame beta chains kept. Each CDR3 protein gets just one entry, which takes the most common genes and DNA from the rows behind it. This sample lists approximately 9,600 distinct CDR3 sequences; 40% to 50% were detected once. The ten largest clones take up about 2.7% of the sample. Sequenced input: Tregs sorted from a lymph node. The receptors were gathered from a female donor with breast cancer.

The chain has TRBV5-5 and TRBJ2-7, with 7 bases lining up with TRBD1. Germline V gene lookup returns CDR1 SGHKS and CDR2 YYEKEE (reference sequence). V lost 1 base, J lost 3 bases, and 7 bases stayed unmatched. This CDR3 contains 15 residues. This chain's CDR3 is CASSLTPGGFYEQYF. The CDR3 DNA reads TGTGCCAGCAGCTTGACTCCAGGGGGTTTCTACGAGCAGTACTTC.

The DNA of the CDR3 is TGTGCCAGCAGTTTGGGGCAGGGCAATCAGCCCCAGCATTTT. It codes for CASSLGQGNQPQHF. The rearrangement links TRBV12-3 or TRBV12-4 to TRBJ1-5, with D possibly TRBD1 on 5 matching bases. The CDR3 length is 14 residues. V dropped 3 bases and J dropped 2 bases, with 8 bases sitting between them.

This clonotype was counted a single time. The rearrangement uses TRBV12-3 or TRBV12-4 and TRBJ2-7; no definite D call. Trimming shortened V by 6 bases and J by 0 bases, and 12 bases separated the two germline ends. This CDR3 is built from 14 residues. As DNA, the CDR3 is TGTGCCAGCAGAGGAACAGCTTTCTCCTACGAGCAGTACGTC. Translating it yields CASRGTAFSYEQYV.

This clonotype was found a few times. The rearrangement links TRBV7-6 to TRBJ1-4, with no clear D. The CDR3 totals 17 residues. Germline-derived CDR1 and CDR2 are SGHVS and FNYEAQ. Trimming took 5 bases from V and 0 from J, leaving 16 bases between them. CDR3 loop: CASSSPPLGATNEKLFF. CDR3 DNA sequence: TGTGCCAGCAGCAGCCCCCCTTTAGGTGCAACTAATGAAAAACTGTTTTTT.

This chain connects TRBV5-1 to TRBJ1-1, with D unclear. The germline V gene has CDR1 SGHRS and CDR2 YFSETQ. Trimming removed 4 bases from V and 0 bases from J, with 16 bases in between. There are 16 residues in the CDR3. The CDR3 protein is CASSTAGVGMNTEAFF. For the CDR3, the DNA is TGCGCCAGCAGCACGGCCGGGGTAGGGATGAACACTGAAGCTTTCTTT.

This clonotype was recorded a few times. CDR3 protein: CASSNRDRSSNEQFF. In DNA form, the CDR3 reads TGTGCCAGCAGCAACCGGGACCGCTCAAGCAATGAGCAGTTCTTC. The V and J genes are TRBV7-3 and TRBJ2-1, with D perhaps matching TRBD1 or TRBD2 (5 bases each). CDR3 size: 15 residues. Trimming took off 5 bases at V and 6 bases at J, with 17 bases between the two ends. Germline V gene sequence: CDR1 SGHTA, CDR2 FQGTGA. Looking up the rest from reference TRBV7-3 and TRBJ2-1 gives the full variable domain: GAGVSQTPSNKVTEKGKYVELRCDPISGHTALYWYRQSLGQGPEFLIYFQGTGAADDSGLPNDRFFAVRPEGSVSTLKIQRTERGDSAVYLCASSNRDRSSNEQFFGPGTRLTVL.

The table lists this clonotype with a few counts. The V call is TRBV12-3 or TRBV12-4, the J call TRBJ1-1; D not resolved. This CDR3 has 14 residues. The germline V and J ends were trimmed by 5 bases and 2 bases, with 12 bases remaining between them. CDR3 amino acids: CASSPFRDNTEAFF. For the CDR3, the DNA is TGTGCCAGCAGTCCCTTCCGTGATAACACTGAAGCTTTCTTT.

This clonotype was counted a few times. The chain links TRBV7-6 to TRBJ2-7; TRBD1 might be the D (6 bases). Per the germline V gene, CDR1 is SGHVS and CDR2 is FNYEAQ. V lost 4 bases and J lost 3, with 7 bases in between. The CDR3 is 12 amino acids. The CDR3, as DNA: TGTGCCAGCAGCTCACAGGGCTACGAGCAGTACTTC. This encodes CASSSQGYEQYF.

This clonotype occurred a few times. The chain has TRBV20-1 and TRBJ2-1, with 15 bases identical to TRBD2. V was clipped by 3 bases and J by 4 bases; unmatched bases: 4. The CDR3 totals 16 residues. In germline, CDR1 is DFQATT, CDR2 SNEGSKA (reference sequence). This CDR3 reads CSARGTSGGIYNEQFF. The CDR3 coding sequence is TGCAGTGCTAGGGGGACTAGCGGGGGGATATACAATGAGCAGTTCTTC.

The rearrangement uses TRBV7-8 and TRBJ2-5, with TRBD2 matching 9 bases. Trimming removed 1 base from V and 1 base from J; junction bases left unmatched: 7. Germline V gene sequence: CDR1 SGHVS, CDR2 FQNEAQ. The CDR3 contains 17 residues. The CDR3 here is CASSLVVAGALQETQYF. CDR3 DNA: TGTGCCAGCAGCTTAGTCGTAGCGGGGGCACTCCAAGAGACCCAGTACTTC.

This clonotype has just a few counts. For the CDR3, the DNA is TGCGCCAGCAGCCCGGGACAGGGATACATGAACACTGAAGCTTTCTTT. It translates to CASSPGQGYMNTEAFF. This rearrangement joins TRBV4-1 to TRBJ1-1; 9 bases are shared with TRBD1. This CDR3 has 16 residues. V lost 4 bases and J lost 0; bases outside the gene matches: 6. Per the germline V gene, CDR1 is MGHRA and CDR2 is YSYEKL.

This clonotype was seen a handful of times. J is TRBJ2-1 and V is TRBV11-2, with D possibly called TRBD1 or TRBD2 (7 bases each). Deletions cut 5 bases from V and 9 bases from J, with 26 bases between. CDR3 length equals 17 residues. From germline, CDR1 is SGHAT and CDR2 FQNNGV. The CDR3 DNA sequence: TGTGCCAGCAGCCCCTCGCGCCAGGGCAGGGGGGGGGGTGAGCAGTTCTTC. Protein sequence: CASSPSRQGRGGGEQFF.

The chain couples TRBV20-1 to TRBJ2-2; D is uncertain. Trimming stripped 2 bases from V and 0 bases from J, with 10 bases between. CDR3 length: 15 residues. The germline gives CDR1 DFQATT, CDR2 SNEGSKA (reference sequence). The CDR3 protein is CSARSYSANTGELFF. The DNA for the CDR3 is TGCAGTGCTAGATCGTACTCCGCGAACACCGGGGAGCTGTTTTTT.

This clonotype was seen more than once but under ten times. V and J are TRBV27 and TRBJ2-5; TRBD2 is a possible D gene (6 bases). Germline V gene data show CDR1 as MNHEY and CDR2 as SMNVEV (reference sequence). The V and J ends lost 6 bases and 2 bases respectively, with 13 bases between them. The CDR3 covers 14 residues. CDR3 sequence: CASSSAGWQETQYF. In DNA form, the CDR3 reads TGTGCCAGCAGCTCCGCGGGGTGGCAAGAGACCCAGTACTTC.

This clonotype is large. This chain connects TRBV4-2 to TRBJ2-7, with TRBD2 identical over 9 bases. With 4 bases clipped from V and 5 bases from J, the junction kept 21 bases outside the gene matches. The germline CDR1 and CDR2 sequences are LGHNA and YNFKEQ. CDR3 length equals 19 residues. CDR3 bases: TGTGCCAGCAGCCGAGGCGCGGCTAGCGGGGCTTTGGTTGTGGACGAGCAGTACTTC. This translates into CASSRGAASGALVVDEQYF.

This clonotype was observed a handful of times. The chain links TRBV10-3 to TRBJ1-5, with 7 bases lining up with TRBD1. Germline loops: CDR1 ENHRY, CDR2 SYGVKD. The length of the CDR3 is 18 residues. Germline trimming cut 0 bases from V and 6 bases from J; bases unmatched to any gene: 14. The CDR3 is CAISESWLVGQEGQPQHF. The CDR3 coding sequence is TGTGCCATCAGTGAGTCTTGGCTAGTCGGACAGGAGGGTCAGCCCCAGCATTTT.

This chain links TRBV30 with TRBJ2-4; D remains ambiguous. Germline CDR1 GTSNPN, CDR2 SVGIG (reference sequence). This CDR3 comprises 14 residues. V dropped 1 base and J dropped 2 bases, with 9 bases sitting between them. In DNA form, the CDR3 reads TGTGCCTGGAGTGCCTACAGTCCCAAAAACATTCAGTACTTC. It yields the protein CAWSAYSPKNIQYF.

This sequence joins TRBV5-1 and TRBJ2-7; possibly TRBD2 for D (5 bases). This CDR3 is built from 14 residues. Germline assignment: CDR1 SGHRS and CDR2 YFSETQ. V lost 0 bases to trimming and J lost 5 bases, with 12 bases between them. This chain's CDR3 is CASSLEAASNEQYF. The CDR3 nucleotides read TGCGCCAGCAGCTTGGAGGCGGCTAGCAACGAGCAGTACTTC. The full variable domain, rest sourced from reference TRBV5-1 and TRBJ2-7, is KAGVTQTPRYLIKTRGQQVTLSCSPISGHRSVSWYQQTPGQGLQFLFEYFSETQRNKGNFPGRFSGRQFSNSRSEMNVSTLELGDSALYLCASSLEAASNEQYFGPGTRLTVT.